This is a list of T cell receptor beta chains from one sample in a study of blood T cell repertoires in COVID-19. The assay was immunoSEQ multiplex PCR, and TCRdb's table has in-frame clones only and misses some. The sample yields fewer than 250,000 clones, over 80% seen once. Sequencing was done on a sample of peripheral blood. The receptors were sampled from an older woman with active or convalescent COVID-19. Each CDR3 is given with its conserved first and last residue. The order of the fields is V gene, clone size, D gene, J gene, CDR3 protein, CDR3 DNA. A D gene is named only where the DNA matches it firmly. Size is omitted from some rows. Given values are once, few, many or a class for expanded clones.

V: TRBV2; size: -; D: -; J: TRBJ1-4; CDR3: CASSRGVNEKLFF; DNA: TGTGCCAGCAGTCGGGGAGTAAATGAAAAACTGTTTTTT
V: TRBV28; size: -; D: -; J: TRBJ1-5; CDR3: CASSFFSIRYSNQPQHF; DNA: TGTGCCAGCAGTTTTTTTTCTATTCGGTATAGCAATCAGCCCCAGCATTTT
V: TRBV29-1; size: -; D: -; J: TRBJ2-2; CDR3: CSVERVGTGELFF; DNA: TGCAGCGTTGAGAGGGTTGGCACCGGGGAGCTGTTTTTT
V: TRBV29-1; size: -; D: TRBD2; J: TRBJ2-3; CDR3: CSVGLAGPTDTQYF; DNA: TGCAGCGTTGGGTTAGCGGGGCCCACAGATACGCAGTATTTT
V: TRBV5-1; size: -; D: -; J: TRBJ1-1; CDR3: CASSQGYEAFF; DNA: TGCGCCAGCAGCCAGGGGTACGAAGCTTTCTTT
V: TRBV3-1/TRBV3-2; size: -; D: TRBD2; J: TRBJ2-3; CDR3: CASSQGVSGGIYTQYF; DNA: TGTGCCAGCAGCCAAGGAGTTAGCGGGGGGATTTATACGCAGTATTTT
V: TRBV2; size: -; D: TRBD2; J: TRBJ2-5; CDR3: CASRRAGGLQETQYF; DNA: TGTGCCAGCAGGCGGGCGGGGGGGCTCCAAGAGACCCAGTACTTC
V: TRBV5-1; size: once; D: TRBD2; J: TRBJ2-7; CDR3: CASSRGEGRSEQYF; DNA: TGCGCCAGCTCTCGGGGGGAGGGCCGATCCGAGCAGTACTTC
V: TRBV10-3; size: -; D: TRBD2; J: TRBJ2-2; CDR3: CATRERGGTGELFF; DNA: TGTGCCACCAGAGAGCGGGGGGGCACCGGGGAGCTGTTTTTT
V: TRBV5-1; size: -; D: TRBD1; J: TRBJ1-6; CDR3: CASSPVTGAHNSPLHF; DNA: TGCGCCAGCAGCCCCGTAACAGGGGCCCATAATTCACCCCTCCACTTT
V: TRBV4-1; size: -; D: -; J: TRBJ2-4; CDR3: CASSQEGPGGEGKNIQYF; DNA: TGCGCCAGCAGCCAAGAGGGCCCGGGGGGCGAGGGCAAAAACATTCAGTACTTC
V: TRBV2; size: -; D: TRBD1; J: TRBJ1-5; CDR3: CASSRDRGTQPQHF; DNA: TGTGCCAGCAGCCGCGACAGGGGGACTCAGCCCCAGCATTTT
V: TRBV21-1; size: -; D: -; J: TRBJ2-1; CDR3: CASSNLAGGYNEQFF; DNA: TGTGCCAGCAGCAACTTAGCGGGAGGGTACAATGAGCAGTTCTTC
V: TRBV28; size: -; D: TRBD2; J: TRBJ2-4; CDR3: CASSLGGGRGIQYF; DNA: TGTGCCAGCAGTTTGGGCGGGGGAAGGGGCATTCAGTACTTC
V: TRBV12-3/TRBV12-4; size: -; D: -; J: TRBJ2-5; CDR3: CASTVNQETQYF; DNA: TGTGCCAGCACCGTAAACCAAGAGACCCAGTACTTC
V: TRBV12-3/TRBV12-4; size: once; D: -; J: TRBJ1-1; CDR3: CASSQDKNTEAFF; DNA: TGTGCCAGCAGTCAGGACAAGAACACTGAAGCTTTCTTT
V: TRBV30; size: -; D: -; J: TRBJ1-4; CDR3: CAWREGQFNEKLFF; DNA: TGTGCCTGGAGGGAAGGACAGTTTAATGAAAAACTGTTTTTT
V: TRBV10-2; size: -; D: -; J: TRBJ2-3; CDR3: CASSAGAERTDTQYF; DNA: TGCGCCAGCAGTGCTGGTGCCGAGCGCACAGATACGCAGTATTTT
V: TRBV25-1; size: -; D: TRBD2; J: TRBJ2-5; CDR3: CASSEYGLAGGQETQYF; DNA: TGTGCCAGCAGTGAATACGGCCTAGCGGGAGGGCAAGAGACCCAGTACTTC
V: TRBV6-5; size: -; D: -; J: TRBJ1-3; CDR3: CASSYRTAGNTIYF; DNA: TGTGCCAGCAGTTACCGGACAGCTGGAAACACCATATATTTT
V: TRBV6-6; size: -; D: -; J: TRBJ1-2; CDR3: CASSYLRAIGYTF; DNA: TGTGCCAGCAGTTACCTGAGAGCCATCGGCTACACCTTC
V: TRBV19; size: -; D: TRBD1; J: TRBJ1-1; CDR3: CASNPGTANTEAFF; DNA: TGTGCCAGTAATCCCGGGACAGCGAACACTGAAGCTTTCTTT
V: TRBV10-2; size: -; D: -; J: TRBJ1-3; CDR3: CASSEQGLENTIYF; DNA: TGCGCCAGCAGTGAGCAGGGATTAGAAAACACCATATATTTT
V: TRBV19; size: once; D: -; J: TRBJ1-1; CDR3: CASRKTANTEAFF; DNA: TGTGCCAGTAGGAAAACAGCAAACACTGAAGCTTTCTTT
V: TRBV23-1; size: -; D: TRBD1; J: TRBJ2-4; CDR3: CASSPRRVQQGELAKNIQYF; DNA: TGCGCCAGCAGTCCCAGACGCGTTCAACAGGGGGAGTTAGCCAAAAACATTCAGTACTTC
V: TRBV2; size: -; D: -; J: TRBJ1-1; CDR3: CASGGVWQMNTEAFF; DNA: TGTGCCAGCGGGGGGGTTTGGCAGATGAACACTGAAGCTTTCTTT
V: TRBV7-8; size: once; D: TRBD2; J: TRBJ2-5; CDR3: CASSGRRLAGQETQYF; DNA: TGTGCCAGCAGCGGCAGACGACTAGCGGGGCAAGAGACCCAGTACTTC
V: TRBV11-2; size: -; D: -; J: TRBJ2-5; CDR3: CASSLEGGEQETQYF; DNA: TGTGCCAGCAGCTTAGAAGGCGGGGAACAAGAGACCCAGTACTTC
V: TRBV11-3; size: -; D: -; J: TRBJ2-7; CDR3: CASSPRDSYYEQYF; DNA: TGTGCCAGCAGCCCCCGGGACTCATACTACGAGCAGTACTTC
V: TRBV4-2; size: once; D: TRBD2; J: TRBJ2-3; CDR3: CASSALAGGTDTQYF; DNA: TGTGCCAGCAGCGCACTAGCGGGGGGCACAGATACGCAGTATTTT
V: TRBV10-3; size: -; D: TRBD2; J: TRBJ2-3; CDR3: CAISDSGKATDTQYF; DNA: TGTGCCATCAGTGACAGCGGGAAGGCCACAGATACGCAGTATTTT
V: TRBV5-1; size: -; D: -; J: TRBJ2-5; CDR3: CASSFGQGRETQYF; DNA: TGCGCCAGCAGCTTTGGGCAGGGTAGGGAGACCCAGTACTTC
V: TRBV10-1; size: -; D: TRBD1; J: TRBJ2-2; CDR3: CASSRDRTPNSGELFF; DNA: TGCGCCAGCAGCCGGGACAGGACCCCCAATAGTGGGGAGCTGTTTTTT
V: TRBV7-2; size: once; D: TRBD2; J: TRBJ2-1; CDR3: CASSLSGSGINEQFF; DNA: TGTGCCAGCAGCCTTAGCGGGAGCGGTATTAATGAGCAGTTCTTC
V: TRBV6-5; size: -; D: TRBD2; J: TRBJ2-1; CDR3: CASSYTRLAGYNEQFF; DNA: TGTGCCAGCAGTTACACCCGACTAGCGGGATACAATGAGCAGTTCTTC
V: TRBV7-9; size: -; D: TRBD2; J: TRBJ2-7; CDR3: CASSPGTSEFIYEQYF; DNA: TGTGCCAGCAGCCCAGGGACTAGCGAGTTTATCTACGAGCAGTACTTC
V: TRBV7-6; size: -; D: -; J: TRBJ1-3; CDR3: CASSSPDRFGNTIYF; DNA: TGTGCCAGCAGCTCCCCCGACAGGTTTGGAAACACCATATATTTT
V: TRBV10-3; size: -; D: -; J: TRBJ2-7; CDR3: CAISERSGDSAYEQYF; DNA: TGTGCCATCAGTGAGAGGTCCGGGGACTCGGCCTACGAGCAGTACTTC
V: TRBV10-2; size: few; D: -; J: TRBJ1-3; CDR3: CASSEFGAVGNTIYF; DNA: TGCGCCAGCAGTGAGTTTGGGGCAGTTGGAAACACCATATATTTT
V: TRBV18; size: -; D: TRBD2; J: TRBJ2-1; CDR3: CASDTLLSGTSDHNEQFF; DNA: TGTGCCAGCGATACATTATTATCCGGGACTAGCGACCACAATGAGCAGTTCTTC
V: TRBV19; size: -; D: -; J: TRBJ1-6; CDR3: CASSNRASPLHF; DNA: TGTGCCAGTAGTAATCGAGCTTCACCCCTCCACTTT
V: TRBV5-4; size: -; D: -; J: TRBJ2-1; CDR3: CASSLETSYNEQFF; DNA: TGTGCCAGCAGCTTGGAGACTAGCTACAATGAGCAGTTCTTC
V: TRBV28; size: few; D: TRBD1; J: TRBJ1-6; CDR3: CASSFPDGTDSNSPLHF; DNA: TGTGCCAGCAGTTTTCCTGACGGGACAGACTCTAATTCACCCCTCCACTTT
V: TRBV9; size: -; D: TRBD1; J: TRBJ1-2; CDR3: CASWGLIGDRDSPLLNYGYTF; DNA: TGTGCCAGCTGGGGCTTAATAGGGGATCGGGACAGCCCGCTCCTTAACTATGGCTACACCTTC
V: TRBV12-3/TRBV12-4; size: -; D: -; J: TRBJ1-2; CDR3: CASSLGRIYGYTF; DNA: TGTGCCAGCAGTTTGGGGCGGATCTATGGCTACACCTTC
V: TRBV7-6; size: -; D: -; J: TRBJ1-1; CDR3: CASSLEVPSMNTEAFF; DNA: TGTGCCAGCAGCTTAGAAGTCCCCTCTATGAACACTGAAGCTTTCTTT
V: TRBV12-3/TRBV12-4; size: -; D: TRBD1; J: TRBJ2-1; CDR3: CASSPDRGTEQFF; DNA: TGTGCCAGCAGCCCGGACAGGGGCACTGAGCAGTTCTTC
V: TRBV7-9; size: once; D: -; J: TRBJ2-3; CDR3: CASSLWRGPLTDTQYF; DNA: TGTGCCAGCAGCTTGTGGAGGGGCCCACTAACAGATACGCAGTATTTT
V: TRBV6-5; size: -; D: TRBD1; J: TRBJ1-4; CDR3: CASSLTGPEKLFF; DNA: TGTGCCAGCAGTCTGACAGGGCCCGAAAAACTGTTTTTT
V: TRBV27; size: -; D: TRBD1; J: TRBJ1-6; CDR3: CASSLWGWTGDNSPLHF; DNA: TGTGCCAGCAGTTTATGGGGCTGGACAGGGGATAATTCACCCCTCCACTTT
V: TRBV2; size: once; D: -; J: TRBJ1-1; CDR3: CASSYYRVEAFF; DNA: TGTGCCAGCAGTTATTACAGAGTTGAAGCTTTCTTT
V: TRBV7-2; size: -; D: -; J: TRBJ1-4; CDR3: CASSLGTSRKLFF; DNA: TGTGCCAGCAGCTTAGGGACTTCGAGAAAACTGTTTTTT